The T cell receptor (beta chain) described here comes from a study of T-cell memory formation after mild COVID-19 (dated by TCRdb to the early 2020s). Regarding the complete study: TCR sequence clusters from the two donors were largely donor specific. T-cell clones expanding and contracting after mild COVID-19 in a couple of donors were tracked by longitudinal TCRalpha and TCRbeta repertoire sequencing. The cohort was made up of two young adult volunteers, one female and one male, who were previously healthy. Here is what the overall study found, with its caveats: From day 15 to 85, contracting clones showed balanced CD4/CD8 phenotypes, whereas a second wave of clones that expanded from day 15 to 37 leaned towards CD4+. Some responding clones were detected in pre-infection memory, suggesting pre-existing cross-reactive memory T cells joined the SARS-CoV-2 response. Only two mild cases were covered by the study, and larger cohorts that include severe cases with pre-infection samples were considered necessary. Contracting CD4+ clones were located mainly in the CM and EM memory subsets, whereas CD8+ clones were found to be enriched in EMRA. SARS-CoV-2 specificity of the second-wave clones peaking on day 37 was not confirmed.

TCRdb names Illumina NovaSeq 6000 as the instrument used. TCRalpha and TCRbeta cDNA libraries were constructed by 5'RACE with constant-segment primers, with sample barcodes and unique molecular identifiers being introduced. Trizol reagent was used to extract RNA from every sample. Library amplification was performed in two PCR steps, and a second sample barcode and Illumina TruSeq adapters were introduced in the second step. Sequencing of libraries was performed on an Illumina NovaSeq with 2 x 150 bp paired-end reads. On the study's bioinformatics: The reads were demultiplexed and collapsed into UMI-guided consensus sequences using migec v1.2.7. Using mixcr v2.1.11, UMI consensuses were aligned to TRA and TRB V and J templates and then assembled into clonotypes. A clonotype was counted as expanded or contracted only if both edgeR and NoisET called the change significant, with noise models trained on biological replicates. For edgeR calls, the cutoffs were a false discovery rate-adjusted p below 0.01 and a log2 fold-change threshold of 1. As an exploratory analysis of dynamics, PCA with hierarchical clustering was applied to max-normalized trajectories of the 1000 most abundant clonotypes. Separately sequenced CD4+ and CD8+ repertoires were used to assign a CD4 or CD8 phenotype to each responding clone. The public reads were run again by TCRdb, first through fastp at Q25 and then through MiXCR, and only productive beta chains were kept. Rows are combined by CDR3 protein, so each entry shows the most common genes and DNA. What appears here as the V and J calls and clone size reflects TCRdb's work, not the paper's. In this sample the table shows roughly 240,000 distinct CDR3 sequences, about 16% of which occur a single time. 2.1% of the sample lies in the top ten.

Ficoll-Paque density gradient centrifugation was the method used to isolate PBMCs. On this clonotype: Its antigen remains unidentified. No per-base quality is available; no much larger clone lies one base away.

V is reduced by 4 bases and J by 2 bases, leaving a spacing of 17 bases between them. Including cysteine and phenylalanine, the CDR3 has 16 amino acids. Left in the record is the CDR3 DNA by itself, 48 bases read in frame from the first base. Per the germline V gene, SGHRS is the CDR1 and YFSETQ is the CDR2. The sequence came from an adult woman who had mild COVID-19 (a few samples of this study predate the infection). The sample titles of this study are shuffled in the database, so cell type and time point are left out; the donor was told from shared clones. The sequence links TRBV5-1 to TRBJ2-3, and perhaps TRBD2 as D gene, on 6 matching bases. Input material: PBMCs or a T cell subset sorted from them (not recorded which). CDR3 loop: CASSIDSGGATDTQYF. The DNA is as follows: TGCGCCAGCAGCATAGATAGCGGAGGGGCCACAGATACGCAGTATTTT.